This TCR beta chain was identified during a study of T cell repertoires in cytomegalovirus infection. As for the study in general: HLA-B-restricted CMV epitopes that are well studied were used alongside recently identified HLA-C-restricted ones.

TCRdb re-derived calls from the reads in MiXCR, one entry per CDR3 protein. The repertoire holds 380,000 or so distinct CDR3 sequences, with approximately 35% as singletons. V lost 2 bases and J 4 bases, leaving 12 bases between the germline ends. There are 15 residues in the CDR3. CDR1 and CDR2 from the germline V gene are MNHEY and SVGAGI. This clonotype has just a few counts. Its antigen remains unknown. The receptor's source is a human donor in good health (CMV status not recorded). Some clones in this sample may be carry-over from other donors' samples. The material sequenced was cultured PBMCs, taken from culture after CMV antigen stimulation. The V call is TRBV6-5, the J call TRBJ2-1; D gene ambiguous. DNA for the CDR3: TGTGCCAGCAGTTACAGGGTGGCCGTTTACAATGAGCAGTTCTTC. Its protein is CASSYRVAVYNEQFF.